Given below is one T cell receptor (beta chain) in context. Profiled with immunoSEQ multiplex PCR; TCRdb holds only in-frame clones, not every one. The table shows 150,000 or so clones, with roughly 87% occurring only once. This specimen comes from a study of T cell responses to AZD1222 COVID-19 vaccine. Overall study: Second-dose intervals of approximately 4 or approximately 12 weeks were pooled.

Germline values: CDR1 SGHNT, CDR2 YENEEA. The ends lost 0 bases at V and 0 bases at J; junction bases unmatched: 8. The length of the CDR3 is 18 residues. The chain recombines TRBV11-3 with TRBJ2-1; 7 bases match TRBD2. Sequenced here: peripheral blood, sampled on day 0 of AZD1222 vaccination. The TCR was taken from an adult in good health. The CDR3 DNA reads TGTGCCAGCAGCTTAGATCATTGGGGGACTACCTCCTACAATGAGCAGTTCTTC. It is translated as CASSLDHWGTTSYNEQFF.